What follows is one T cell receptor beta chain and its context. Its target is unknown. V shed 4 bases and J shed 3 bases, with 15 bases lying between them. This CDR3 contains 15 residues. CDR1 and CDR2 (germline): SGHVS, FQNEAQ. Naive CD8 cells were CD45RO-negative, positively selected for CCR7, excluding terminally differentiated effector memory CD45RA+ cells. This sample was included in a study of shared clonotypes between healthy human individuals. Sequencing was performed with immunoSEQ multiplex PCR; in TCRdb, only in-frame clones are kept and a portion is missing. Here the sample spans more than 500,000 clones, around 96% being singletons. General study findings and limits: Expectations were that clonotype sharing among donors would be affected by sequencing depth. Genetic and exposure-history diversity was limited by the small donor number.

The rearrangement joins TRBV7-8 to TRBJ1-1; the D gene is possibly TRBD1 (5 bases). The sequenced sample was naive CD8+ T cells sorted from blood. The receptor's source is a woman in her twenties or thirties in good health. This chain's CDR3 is CASSSQGYDDTEAFF. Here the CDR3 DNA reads TGTGCCAGCAGCTCGCAGGGTTATGACGACACTGAAGCTTTCTTT.